Included here is one TCR beta chain sequence, with context. TCRdb keeps only in-frame clones here, not all; method: immunoSEQ multiplex PCR. Found here are around 80,000 clones, around 90% of them singletons; the top ten hold less than 3%. The sample is drawn from a study of T cell changes during pregnancy in multiple sclerosis. Germline CDR1 is MNHEY and CDR2 is SVGAGI. The CDR3 consists of 16 residues. V trimming: 4 bases; J trimming: 4 bases; junction bases outside the gene matches: 10. This chain uses TRBV6-5 with TRBJ2-7; TRBD1 matches 10 bases. Sequences were derived from peripheral blood, sampled before pregnancy. This TCR derives from a female donor with multiple sclerosis, enrolled in a pregnancy study. The CDR3 is CASSSDPGQGYYEQYF. CDR3 coding DNA: TGTGCCAGCAGTTCCGACCCGGGACAGGGGTATTACGAGCAGTACTTC.